This passage covers 20 T cell receptor beta chains from one sample sequenced in a study of early T cells in non-severe SARS-CoV-2 infection. TCRdb re-derived calls from the 5' RACE reads in MiXCR, one entry per CDR3 protein. The profile shows under 100,000 distinct CDR3 sequences, roughly 11% of them singletons. The sample consisted of whole blood. Receptors were obtained from an adult who was a healthcare worker with PCR-confirmed SARS-CoV-2 infection or an uninfected control (not recorded which).

This clonotype turned up a few times. The J gene is TRBJ1-5, the V gene TRBV6-4; no clear D. CDR3 length: 16 amino acids. CDR1 MRHNA and CDR2 SNTAGT come from the germline V gene. V shed 2 bases and J shed 3 bases, with 14 bases lying between them. CDR3 loop: CASSDVARGSNQPQHF. In DNA, the CDR3 is TGTGCCAGCAGTGACGTAGCCCGAGGGTCCAATCAGCCCCAGCATTTT.

This clonotype appeared a few times. The gene calls are TRBV20-1 and TRBJ2-2, with TRBD2 identical over 16 bases. CDR1 and CDR2 (germline): DFQATT, SNEGSKA (reference sequence). V trimming: 2 bases; J trimming: 5 bases; junction bases outside the gene matches: 2. The CDR3 covers 16 residues. The chain's CDR3 is CSARSGLAGGTGELFF. The DNA for the CDR3 is TGCAGTGCTAGATCGGGACTAGCGGGAGGGACCGGGGAGCTGTTTTTT.

This clonotype showed up just a few times. The CDR3 region is CASRKQGYGYTF. The CDR3 bases are TGTGCCAGCCGGAAACAGGGATATGGCTACACCTTC. The V call is TRBV27, the J call TRBJ1-2; TRBD1 might be the D (6 bases). The germline V and J ends were trimmed by 8 bases and 5 bases, with 12 bases remaining between them. This CDR3 spans 12 amino acids. Per germline, CDR1 MNHEY and CDR2 SMNVEV (reference sequence).

This clonotype was picked up a small number of times. This chain uses TRBV7-2 with TRBJ2-7; D is unclear. V was pared by 3 bases and J by 3 bases, with 9 bases between. CDR1 is SGHTA, CDR2 FQGNSA, per germline. The CDR3 length is 13 residues. Here the CDR3 reads CASSFDERYEQYF. DNA of the CDR3: TGTGCCAGCAGCTTCGACGAACGCTACGAGCAGTACTTC.

This clonotype was picked up many times. The chain uses TRBV27 and TRBJ2-3; D is ambiguous. The CDR3 has 14 residues. CDR1 and CDR2 from the germline V gene are MNHEY and SMNVEV (reference sequence). V lost 2 bases and J 7 bases, leaving 13 bases between the germline ends. CDR3 sequence (DNA): TGTGCCAGCAGTTTACAGAGCGTACGGCATACGCAGTATTTT. Translation: CASSLQSVRHTQYF.

This clonotype was detected only a few times. The rearrangement uses TRBV6-1 and TRBJ1-1; D is ambiguous. This CDR3 is built from 15 residues. In germline, CDR1 is MNHNS, CDR2 SASEGT. The V and J ends lost 4 bases and 2 bases respectively, with 14 bases between them. In DNA form, the CDR3 reads TGTGCCAGCAGTGCCCCGAGAGGGTTTAACACTGAAGCTTTCTTT. Protein sequence: CASSAPRGFNTEAFF.

V and J are TRBV29-1 and TRBJ2-2; D tentatively reads TRBD1 or TRBD2 (6 bases each). The CDR3 contains 15 residues. V lost 1 base and J lost 4, with 13 bases in between. The germline V gene encodes CDR1 SQVTM and CDR2 ANQGSEA. The CDR3 protein is CSVEARGGPTGELFF. The CDR3, as DNA: TGCAGCGTTGAAGCCAGAGGGGGGCCCACCGGGGAGCTGTTTTTT.

This clonotype has a handful of counts. This chain links TRBV27 with TRBJ2-3, with a weak D call TRBD1 (6 bases). The germline gives CDR1 MNHEY, CDR2 SMNVEV (reference sequence). This CDR3 has 15 residues. V was cut by 3 bases and J by 0 bases, with 10 bases left in between. The CDR3, as DNA: TGTGCCAGCAGTTTTCTGGACAGAAGCACAGATACGCAGTATTTT. Translation gives CASSFLDRSTDTQYF.

This chain uses TRBV7-9 with TRBJ1-1; the D is unclear. The CDR3 totals 15 residues. Trimming pared 1 base from V and 0 bases from J, leaving 9 bases between. Germline-derived CDR1 and CDR2 are SEHNR and FQNEAQ (reference sequence). CDR3 residues: CASSLVAVMNTEAFF. For the CDR3, the DNA is TGTGCCAGCAGCTTAGTTGCAGTAATGAACACTGAAGCTTTCTTT.

The chain has TRBV18 and TRBJ1-2; D remains ambiguous. V lost 6 bases, J lost 2 bases, and 10 bases lay in between. Germline-derived CDR1 and CDR2 are KGHSH and LQKENI. CDR3 length equals 13 residues. The CDR3 here is CASSPTENYGYTF. The CDR3 DNA sequence: TGTGCCAGCTCTCCAACGGAGAACTATGGCTACACCTTC. Supplemented by reference TRBV18 and TRBJ1-2, the full variable domain reads NAGVMQNPRHLVRRRGQEARLRCSPMKGHSHVYWYRQLPEEGLKFMVYLQKENIIDESGMPKERFSAEFPKEGPSILRIQQVVRGDSAAYFCASSPTENYGYTFGSGTRLTVV.

This clonotype showed up just a few times. J is TRBJ2-3 and V is TRBV19; a weak D match, TRBD1 (6 bases). The CDR3 extends over 13 amino acids. From germline, CDR1 is LNHDA and CDR2 SQIVND (reference sequence). Trimming removed 4 bases at V and 5 bases at J, with 10 bases between. The CDR3 sequence is CASSTIRGDTQYF. CDR3 nucleotides: TGTGCCAGTAGTACGATCAGGGGAGATACGCAGTATTTT.

The V call is TRBV2, the J call TRBJ1-2; D is ambiguous. In germline, CDR1 is SNHLY, CDR2 FYNNEI. V lost 0 bases and J lost 4, with 12 bases in between. This CDR3 is 15 amino acids long. The CDR3: CASSEATDTRYGYTF. The CDR3 DNA sequence: TGTGCCAGCAGTGAAGCAACTGACACCCGCTATGGCTACACCTTC.

This clonotype was detected ten times or more. The V call is TRBV20-1, the J call TRBJ1-1, with D unresolved. The germline V gene has CDR1 DFQATT and CDR2 SNEGSKA (reference sequence). V dropped 3 bases and J dropped 0 bases, with 14 bases sitting between them. The CDR3 has 15 residues. The CDR3 nucleotides are TGCAGTGCTAGGTGGAGCGCTAGTATGAACACTGAAGCTTTCTTT. Its protein product is CSARWSASMNTEAFF.

There are a few counts of this clonotype. J is TRBJ1-2 and V is TRBV7-9; 9 bases line up with TRBD1. This CDR3 is built from 13 residues. V was clipped by 5 bases and J by 8 bases; unmatched bases: 6. Germline V lookup: CDR1 SEHNR, CDR2 FQNEAQ (reference sequence). The DNA of the CDR3 is TGTGCCAGCAGCAAGGGACAGGGCTTCGGCTACACCTTC. This sequence encodes CASSKGQGFGYTF.

This clonotype was picked up a small number of times. J is TRBJ2-2 and V is TRBV24-1; D perhaps matches TRBD2 (6 bases). Trimming left V 0 bases short and J 3 bases short, with 10 bases between. This CDR3 has 16 amino acids. Germline V gene data show CDR1 as KGHDR and CDR2 as SFDVKD. CDR3: CATSDLSGLYTGELFF. CDR3 DNA sequence: TGTGCCACCAGTGATTTGAGCGGGCTCTACACCGGGGAGCTGTTTTTT.

CDR3 in DNA: TGTGCCAGCAGCCCAAATCTAGGGCAGTACTTC. Its translation is CASSPNLGQYF. The chain carries TRBV7-9 and TRBJ2-7; no definite D call. Trimming pared 5 bases from V and 9 bases from J, leaving 11 bases between. Germline CDR1 is SEHNR and CDR2 is FQNEAQ (reference sequence). The CDR3 runs to 11 residues.

V gene TRBV2 combines with J gene TRBJ2-5; D might be TRBD1 (5 bases). Trimming cost V 1 base and J 2 bases, with 14 bases left between them. This CDR3 has 16 amino acids. The V gene's germline CDR1 is SNHLY and CDR2 FYNNEI. The CDR3 coding sequence is TGTGCCAGCAGTGAAGTGTTCGCGACAGCACAAGAGACCCAGTACTTC. Translated, it gives CASSEVFATAQETQYF.

The chain employs TRBV5-4 and TRBJ2-3, with 7 bases fitting TRBD2. Germline V CDR1 and CDR2: SGHNT, YYREEE (reference sequence). CDR3 length: 15 amino acids. The V segment lost 4 bases and the J segment 3 bases; nucleotides outside the gene matches: 8. The CDR3 nucleotides are TGTGCCAGCAGCCTAGAGCGGGGTTGGACAGATACGCAGTATTTT. Its translation is CASSLERGWTDTQYF.

This CDR3 reads CSARAGRSKNIQYF. For the CDR3, the DNA is TGCAGTGCTAGAGCCGGGCGGTCCAAAAACATTCAGTACTTC. V is TRBV20-1 and J is TRBJ2-4, with unresolved D. CDR3 size: 14 residues. Trimming removed 1 base from V and 2 bases from J, with 9 bases in between. Germline loops: CDR1 DFQATT, CDR2 SNEGSKA (reference sequence).

The chain carries TRBV11-2 and TRBJ1-4, with D possibly matching TRBD1 (6 bases). V dropped 4 bases and J dropped 5 bases, with 14 bases sitting between them. The length of the CDR3 is 15 residues. The germline V gene encodes CDR1 SGHAT and CDR2 FQNNGV. CDR3 sequence reads: CASSSGGGRNEKLFF. As DNA, the CDR3 is TGTGCCAGCAGCTCCGGGGGGGGCCGGAATGAAAAACTGTTTTTT. Looking up the rest from reference TRBV11-2 and TRBJ1-4 gives the full variable domain: EAGVAQSPRYKIIEKRQSVAFWCNPISGHATLYWYQQILGQGPKLLIQFQNNGVVDDSQLPKDRFSAERLKGVDSTLKIQPAKLEDSAVYLCASSSGGGRNEKLFFGSGTQLSVL.